The 3 T cell receptor beta chains below were found in one sample sequenced in a study of T cell responses to AZD1222 COVID-19 vaccine. The data were produced by immunoSEQ multiplex PCR, yet TCRdb's version contains in-frame clones alone and is incomplete. This table holds some 97,000 clones, over 90% found once. The specimen comprised peripheral blood, sampled on day 0 of AZD1222 vaccination. All receptors come from an adult in good health.

In its sample, this clone was seen once. V is TRBV2 and J is TRBJ2-3, with 10 bases that match TRBD2. Per the germline V gene, CDR1 is SNHLY and CDR2 is FYNNEI. V shed 4 bases and J 2 bases; nucleotides not matched to a gene: 3. The CDR3 is 15 residues long. CDR3 sequence: CASSALAGITDTQYF. The CDR3 region has the DNA TGTGCCAGCAGTGCACTAGCGGGAATCACAGATACGCAGTATTTT.

The CDR3 here is CASSPLGQGGSNEQFF. The CDR3 region has the DNA TGTGCCAGCAGCCCGCTGGGACAGGGTGGGTCCAATGAGCAGTTCTTC. The chain employs TRBV11-3 and TRBJ2-1, with TRBD1 matching 9 bases. Trimming removed 5 bases from V and 6 bases from J; junction bases left unmatched: 11. The CDR3 spans 16 residues. Looked up from germline, CDR1 is SGHNT and CDR2 is YENEEA.

The genes are TRBV6-5 and TRBJ2-3; TRBD2 matches at 10 bases. In germline, CDR1 is MNHEY, CDR2 SVGAGI. The CDR3 runs to 14 residues. V gave up 6 bases and J gave up 5 bases; unmatched junction bases: 5. CDR3 protein: CASSARLAGDTQYF. The CDR3 bases are TGTGCCAGCAGCGCAAGACTAGCGGGAGATACGCAGTATTTT.